The rows below give T cell receptor beta chains drawn from one sample of a study of neoadjuvant anti-PD-1 for oral cavity cancer. Sequencing was performed with immunoSEQ multiplex PCR; in TCRdb, only in-frame clones are kept and a portion is missing. The sample lists about 16,000 clones; approximately 64% were seen once. The source was PBMCs, collected before nivolumab (anti-PD-1) treatment. Receptors were obtained from a person between 40 and 79 years old with oral cavity squamous cell carcinoma. Both conserved end residues are part of each CDR3. The D gene is left open where the match is weak. Rows may omit the clone size; those that give it use once, few, many or a size class.

D	size	J	V	CDR3	DNA
NA	NA	TRBJ2-7	TRBV29-1	CSVEDSGPGTVEQYF	TGCAGCGTTGAAGATTCGGGACCCGGAACCGTCGAGCAGTACTTC
NA	NA	TRBJ2-7	TRBV28	CASSLQGEQYF	TGTGCCAGCAGTTTACAGGGGGAGCAGTACTTC
NA	NA	TRBJ2-6	TRBV20-1	CSVAGANVLTF	TGCAGTGTGGCTGGGGCCAACGTCCTGACTTTC
TRBD1	NA	TRBJ2-5	TRBV6-6	CASSPRQGKETQYF	TGTGCCAGCAGCCCTAGACAGGGGAAAGAGACCCAGTACTTC
TRBD2	NA	TRBJ2-5	TRBV7-2	CASSLVISGRLGETQYF	TGTGCCAGCAGCTTAGTGATTAGCGGGAGGTTAGGAGAGACCCAGTACTTC
TRBD2	NA	TRBJ2-7	TRBV5-6	CASSSGLAVSHEQYF	TGTGCCAGCAGCTCGGGACTAGCGGTCTCCCACGAGCAGTACTTC
NA	once	TRBJ1-1	TRBV13	CASSLGPGDTEAFF	TGTGCCAGCAGCTTGGGGCCGGGGGACACTGAAGCTTTCTTT
NA	NA	TRBJ2-3	TRBV27	CASSLRGGLLTDTQYF	TGTGCCAGCAGTTTGCGGGGTGGGTTGCTCACAGATACGCAGTATTTT
TRBD1	once	TRBJ2-4	TRBV29-1	CSVVGTGRVIQYF	TGCAGCGTTGTTGGGACAGGGAGGGTCATTCAGTACTTC
NA	once	TRBJ1-5	TRBV10-1	CASSESTGSKDQPQHF	TGCGCCAGCAGTGAGTCGACAGGAAGCAAGGATCAGCCCCAGCATTTT
TRBD2	NA	TRBJ2-5	TRBV2	CASRGLAGVGETQYF	TGTGCCAGCAGGGGACTAGCGGGAGTTGGGGAGACCCAGTACTTC
NA	NA	TRBJ1-1	TRBV27	CASSEQGRTEAFF	TGTGCCAGCAGTGAGCAGGGTCGTACTGAAGCTTTCTTT
NA	once	TRBJ1-2	TRBV25-1	CASSEISGGRTGLGYTF	TGTGCCAGCAGTGAAATTTCGGGGGGCAGGACCGGACTTGGCTACACCTTC
NA	NA	TRBJ2-2	TRBV5-6	CASRENTGELFF	TGTGCCAGCAGGGAGAACACCGGGGAGCTGTTTTTT
TRBD2	once	TRBJ2-7	TRBV2	CASSALGVAGGYEQYF	TGTGCCAGCAGTGCCCTGGGTGTAGCGGGAGGGTACGAGCAGTACTTC
TRBD2	NA	TRBJ2-7	TRBV5-1	CASSGGLAGNEQYF	TGCGCCAGCAGTGGGGGACTAGCGGGTAACGAGCAGTACTTC
NA	NA	TRBJ2-3	TRBV5-5	CASSLEAWLSTDTQYF	TGTGCCAGCAGCTTGGAAGCATGGCTAAGCACAGATACGCAGTATTTT
TRBD2	NA	TRBJ2-1	TRBV9	CASSAGTSGHNEQFF	TGTGCCAGCAGCGCTGGGACTAGCGGCCACAATGAGCAGTTCTTC
NA	NA	TRBJ2-2	TRBV6-5	CASSFTRNTGELFF	TGTGCCAGCAGTTTCACCAGGAACACCGGGGAGCTGTTTTTT
NA	few	TRBJ2-1	TRBV7-6	CASSTGQINEQFF	TGTGCCAGCAGCACGGGACAAATCAATGAGCAGTTCTTC
TRBD2	NA	TRBJ2-4	TRBV19	CASSLAGGNIQYF	TGTGCCAGTAGCTTAGCGGGAGGGAACATTCAGTACTTC
TRBD1	NA	TRBJ1-2	TRBV5-1	CASSRTTGADFTNYGYTF	TGCGCCAGCAGCAGGACGACAGGGGCCGATTTTACTAACTATGGCTACACCTTC
TRBD1	few	TRBJ2-3	TRBV5-1	CASSPWTGEADTQYF	TGCGCCAGCAGCCCCTGGACAGGGGAGGCAGATACGCAGTATTTT
NA	once	TRBJ1-4	TRBV10-2	CASSQRGNEKLFF	TGCGCCAGCAGCCAACGGGGAAATGAAAAACTGTTTTTT
NA	few	TRBJ1-4	TRBV5-1	CASSLTPNGGNEKLFF	TGCGCCAGCAGTTTAACCCCTAATGGCGGAAATGAAAAACTGTTTTTT
TRBD2	NA	TRBJ2-2	TRBV4-2	CASSQVAGVSGELFF	TGTGCCAGCAGCCAAGTTGCGGGAGTGAGCGGGGAGCTGTTTTTT
NA	NA	TRBJ1-2	TRBV7-2	CASSLTAHQRNGYTF	TGTGCCAGCAGCTTAACAGCCCATCAACGGAATGGCTACACCTTC
NA	NA	TRBJ1-1	TRBV28	CASSLQSYRNTEAFF	TGTGCCAGCAGTTTACAGAGCTACCGGAACACTGAAGCTTTCTTT
TRBD1	few	TRBJ2-1	TRBV25-1	CASSGTGGTGVWSNEQFF	TGTGCCAGCAGTGGAACTGGGGGGACAGGAGTTTGGAGCAATGAGCAGTTCTTC
TRBD2	NA	TRBJ2-7	TRBV28	CASTPSGRYYEQYF	TGTGCCAGCACGCCTAGCGGGAGGTACTACGAGCAGTACTTC
TRBD2	NA	TRBJ2-7	TRBV5-4	CASSLGSGSYEQYF	TGTGCCAGCAGCTTAGGTAGCGGGAGCTACGAGCAGTACTTC
NA	few	TRBJ1-4	TRBV27	CASRVLATNEKLFF	TGTGCCAGCAGGGTTCTAGCAACTAATGAAAAACTGTTTTTT
NA	once	TRBJ2-7	TRBV30	CAWRAPGTFYEQYF	TGTGCCTGGAGGGCCCCCGGGACTTTCTACGAGCAGTACTTC
NA	NA	TRBJ2-7	TRBV6-6	CASSNLAGQGIGEQYF	TGTGCCAGCAGTAACCTAGCGGGACAGGGAATCGGCGAGCAGTACTTC
TRBD1	NA	TRBJ2-6	TRBV6-5	CASGQGALGANVLTF	TGTGCCAGCGGACAGGGGGCGCTTGGGGCCAACGTCCTGACTTTC
NA	NA	TRBJ1-5	TRBV27	CASSLAGSSNQPQHF	TGTGCCAGCAGTTTGGCAGGGTCAAGCAATCAGCCCCAGCATTTT
TRBD2	NA	TRBJ2-7	TRBV27	CASRREGSYEQYF	TGTGCCAGTAGGCGGGAGGGTTCCTACGAGCAGTACTTC
TRBD2	NA	TRBJ2-3	TRBV9	CASSLAGVAGTDTQYF	TGTGCCAGCAGCCTCGCGGGAGTAGCGGGCACAGATACGCAGTATTTT
NA	few	TRBJ1-1	TRBV18	CASSPVGEGTEAFF	TGTGCCAGCTCACCGGTGGGAGAAGGCACTGAAGCTTTCTTT
TRBD2	NA	TRBJ2-1	TRBV9	CASSVAGTSGGSSYNEQFF	TGTGCCAGCAGCGTAGCGGGGACTAGCGGGGGAAGCTCCTACAATGAGCAGTTCTTC
TRBD2	few	TRBJ2-2	TRBV23-1	CASSLRRTSFHVSFAGELFF	TGCGCCAGCAGCCTCCGACGGACTAGCTTTCATGTTTCTTTTGCCGGGGAGCTGTTTTTT
TRBD1	NA	TRBJ2-7	TRBV5-6	CASSWTGTGNYEQYF	TGTGCCAGCAGCTGGACCGGGACAGGGAACTACGAGCAGTACTTC
TRBD1	NA	TRBJ2-7	TRBV6-1	CASSSGQGLTYEQYF	TGTGCCAGCAGTAGCGGACAGGGACTCACCTACGAGCAGTACTTC
NA	few	TRBJ2-2	TRBV2	CASSVQRTNTGELFF	TGTGCCAGCAGTGTGCAGCGGACGAACACCGGGGAGCTGTTTTTT
NA	NA	TRBJ1-2	TRBV5-6	CASSFLGTVIYGYTF	TGTGCCAGCAGCTTCCTCGGGACGGTTATCTATGGCTACACCTTC
NA	NA	TRBJ2-1	TRBV9	CASSVAGGTSYNEQFF	TGTGCCAGCAGCGTAGCAGGTGGGACGTCCTACAATGAGCAGTTCTTC
TRBD2	once	TRBJ2-7	TRBV25-1	CASRDSGSRDEQYF	TGTGCCAGCAGGGATAGCGGGAGTAGAGACGAGCAGTACTTC
NA	few	TRBJ1-1	TRBV30	CAWSKGMEAEAFF	TGTGCCTGGAGTAAGGGGATGGAGGCTGAAGCTTTCTTT
NA	once	TRBJ2-1	TRBV5-4	CASSFAVSSYNEQFF	TGTGCCAGCAGCTTCGCGGTTAGCTCCTACAATGAGCAGTTCTTC
TRBD1	NA	TRBJ1-1	TRBV5-1	CASSLEPGGALNTEAFF	TGCGCCAGCAGCTTGGAGCCAGGGGGCGCTTTGAACACTGAAGCTTTCTTT
NA	few	TRBJ2-3	TRBV2	CASSEQGPTDTQYF	TGTGCCAGCAGTGAACAGGGCCCCACAGATACGCAGTATTTT
TRBD2	NA	TRBJ2-1	TRBV5-1	CASSLEGGPYNEQFF	TGCGCCAGCAGCTTGGAGGGAGGGCCGTACAATGAGCAGTTCTTC
TRBD1	once	TRBJ1-1	TRBV4-1	CASSQDRGTEAFF	TGCGCCAGCAGCCAAGACAGGGGGACCGAAGCTTTCTTT
NA	NA	TRBJ2-7	TRBV5-6	CASSLLAGASDEQYF	TGTGCCAGCAGCTTGCTGGCAGGTGCCTCTGACGAGCAGTACTTC
NA	NA	TRBJ2-7	TRBV6-5	CASSRGGNYEQYF	TGTGCCAGCAGTAGAGGCGGCAACTACGAGCAGTACTTC
NA	NA	TRBJ1-5	TRBV11-2	CASSLTRGDQPQHF	TGTGCCAGCAGCCTCACACGGGGGGATCAGCCCCAGCATTTT
NA	NA	TRBJ1-4	TRBV6-6	CASSYGRTTPNEKLFF	TGTGCCAGCAGTTACGGCAGGACCACTCCTAATGAAAAACTGTTTTTT